The following is a T cell receptor (beta chain) sequence with its context. The sample comes from a study of identical twins. MiXCR, applied by TCRdb to the 5' RACE reads, yields one record per CDR3 protein. The top ten clones hold 4% to 5.5% of a sample with 550,000 to 700,000 distinct CDR3 sequences, 21% of them seen once. The CDR3 consists of 12 residues. CDR1 and CDR2 from the germline V gene are DFQATT and SNEGSKA (reference sequence). Trimming removed 6 bases from V and 5 bases from J, with 14 bases in between. These same records also appear under a second study, on T cells expressing NK-cell markers.

This sequence was found in a woman under 30 in good health. V usage is TRBV20-1 and J usage is TRBJ2-7; D is tentatively TRBD1 or TRBD2 (6 bases each). Sample: PBMCs. CDR3: CSASGGGHEQYF. Here the CDR3 DNA reads TGCAGTGCCTCCGGAGGGGGACACGAGCAGTACTTC.